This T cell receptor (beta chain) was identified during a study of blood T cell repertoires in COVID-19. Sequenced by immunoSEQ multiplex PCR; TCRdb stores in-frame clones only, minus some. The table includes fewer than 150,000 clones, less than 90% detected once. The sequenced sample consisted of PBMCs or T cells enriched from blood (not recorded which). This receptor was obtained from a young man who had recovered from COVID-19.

In DNA, the CDR3 is TGTGCCAGCTCACTAGCGGGAGGGTACAATGAGCAGTTCTTC. Its translation: CASSLAGGYNEQFF. The chain has TRBV18 and TRBJ2-1; the match to TRBD2 covers 11 bases. Trimming took 4 bases from V and 4 from J; bases not matched to a gene: 0. In germline, CDR1 is KGHSH, CDR2 LQKENI. The CDR3 is 14 residues long.